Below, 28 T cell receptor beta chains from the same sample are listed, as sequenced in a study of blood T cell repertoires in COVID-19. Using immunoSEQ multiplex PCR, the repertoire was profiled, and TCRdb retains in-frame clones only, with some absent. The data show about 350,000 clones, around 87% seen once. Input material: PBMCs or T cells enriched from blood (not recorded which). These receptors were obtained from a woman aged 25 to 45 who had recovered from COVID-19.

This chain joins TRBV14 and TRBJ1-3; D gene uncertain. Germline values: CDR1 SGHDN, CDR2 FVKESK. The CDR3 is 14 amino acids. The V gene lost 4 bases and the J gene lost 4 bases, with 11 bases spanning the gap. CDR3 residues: CASSRVGRGNTIYF. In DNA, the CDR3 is TGTGCCAGCAGCCGTGTTGGGAGGGGAAACACCATATATTTT. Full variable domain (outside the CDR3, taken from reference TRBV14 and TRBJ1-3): EAGVTQFPSHSVIEKGQTVTLRCDPISGHDNLYWYRRVMGKEIKFLLHFVKESKQDESGMPNNRFLAERTGGTYSTLKVQPAELEDSGVYFCASSRVGRGNTIYFGEGSWLTVV.

As DNA, the CDR3 is TGTGCCAGCAGTGAAGAGCTTACAGGGTTTTGGGGCTACACCTTC. Amino acid sequence: CASSEELTGFWGYTF. The chain combines TRBV2 with TRBJ1-2; possibly TRBD1 for D (6 bases). Trimming took 1 base from V and 8 from J, leaving 17 bases between them. The CDR3 spans 15 residues. Germline V CDR1 and CDR2: SNHLY, FYNNEI.

The CDR3 coding sequence is TGTGCCAGCTCACCGGAGGAAGATACGCAGTATTTT. This translates into CASSPEEDTQYF. The chain carries TRBV18 and TRBJ2-3, with TRBD2 as a possible D gene (5 bases). V shed 3 bases and J shed 5 bases, with 6 bases lying between them. The CDR3 loop spans 12 amino acids. From germline, CDR1 is KGHSH and CDR2 LQKENI.

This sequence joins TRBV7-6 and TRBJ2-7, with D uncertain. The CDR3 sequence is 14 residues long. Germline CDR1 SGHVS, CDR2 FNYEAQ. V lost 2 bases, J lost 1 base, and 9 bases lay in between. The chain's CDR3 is CASSLFTRSYEQYF. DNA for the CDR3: TGTGCCAGCAGCTTATTTACGCGGTCCTACGAGCAGTACTTC. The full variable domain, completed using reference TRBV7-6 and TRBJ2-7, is GAGVSQSPRYKVTKRGQDVALRCDPISGHVSLYWYRQALGQGPEFLTYFNYEAQQDKSGLPNDRFSAERPEGSISTLTIQRTEQRDSAMYRCASSLFTRSYEQYFGPGTRLTVT.

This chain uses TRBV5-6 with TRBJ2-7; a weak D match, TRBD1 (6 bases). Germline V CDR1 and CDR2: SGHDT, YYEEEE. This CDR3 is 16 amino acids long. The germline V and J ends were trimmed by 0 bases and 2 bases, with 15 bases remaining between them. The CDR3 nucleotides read TGTGCCAGCAGCTTGGTCTCAGGACAGACCCCCTACGAGCAGTACTTC. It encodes CASSLVSGQTPYEQYF.

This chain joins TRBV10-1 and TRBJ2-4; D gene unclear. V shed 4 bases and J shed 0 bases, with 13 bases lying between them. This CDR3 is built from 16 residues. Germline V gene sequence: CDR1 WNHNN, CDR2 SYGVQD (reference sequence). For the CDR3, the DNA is TGCGCCAGCAGTGGAGAGCGACCGTTAGCCAAAAACATTCAGTACTTC. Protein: CASSGERPLAKNIQYF.

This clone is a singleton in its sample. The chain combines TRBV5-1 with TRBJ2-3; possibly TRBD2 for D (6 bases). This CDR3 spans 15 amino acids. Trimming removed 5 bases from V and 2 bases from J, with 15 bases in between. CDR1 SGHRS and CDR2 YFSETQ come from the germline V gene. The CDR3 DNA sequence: TGCGCCAGCAGTAAATTAGGGACTTTCACAGATACGCAGTATTTT. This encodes CASSKLGTFTDTQYF.

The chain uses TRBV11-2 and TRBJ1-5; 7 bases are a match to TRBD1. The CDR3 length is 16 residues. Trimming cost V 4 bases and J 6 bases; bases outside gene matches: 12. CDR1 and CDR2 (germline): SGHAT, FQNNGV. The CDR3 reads CASSCLCRDSFQPQHF. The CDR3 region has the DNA TGTGCCAGCAGCTGCCTATGTAGGGACAGTTTTCAGCCCCAGCATTTT.

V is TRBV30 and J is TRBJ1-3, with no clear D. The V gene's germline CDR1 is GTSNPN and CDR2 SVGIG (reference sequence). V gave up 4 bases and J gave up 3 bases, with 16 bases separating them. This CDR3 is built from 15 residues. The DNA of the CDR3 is TGTGCCTGGAACGGACTGAGAGGAATTGGAAACACCATATATTTT. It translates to CAWNGLRGIGNTIYF.

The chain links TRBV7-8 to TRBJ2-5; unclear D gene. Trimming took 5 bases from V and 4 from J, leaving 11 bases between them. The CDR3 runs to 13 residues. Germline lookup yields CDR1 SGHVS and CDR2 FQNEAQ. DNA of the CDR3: TGTGCCAGCAGCCCCCGGTTTGTAGAGACCCAGTACTTC. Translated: CASSPRFVETQYF. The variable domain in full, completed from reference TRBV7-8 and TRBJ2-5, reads GAGVSQSPRYKVAKRGQDVALRCDPISGHVSLFWYQQALGQGPEFLTYFQNEAQLDKSGLPSDRFFAERPEGSVSTLKIQRTQQEDSAVYLCASSPRFVETQYFGPGTRLLVL.

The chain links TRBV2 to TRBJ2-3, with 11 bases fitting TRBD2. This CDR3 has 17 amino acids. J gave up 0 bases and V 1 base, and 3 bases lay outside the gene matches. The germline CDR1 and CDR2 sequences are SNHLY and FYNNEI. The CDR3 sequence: CASSEGLAGPSTDTQYF. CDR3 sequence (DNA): TGTGCCAGCAGTGAAGGACTAGCGGGGCCTAGCACAGATACGCAGTATTTT.

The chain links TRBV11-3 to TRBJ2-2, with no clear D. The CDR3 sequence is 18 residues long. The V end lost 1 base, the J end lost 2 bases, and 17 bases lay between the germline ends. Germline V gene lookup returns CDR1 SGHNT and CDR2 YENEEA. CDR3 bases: TGTGCCAGCAGCTTAGTTCTTGGTTTAACAAATAACACCGGGGAGCTGTTTTTT. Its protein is CASSLVLGLTNNTGELFF.

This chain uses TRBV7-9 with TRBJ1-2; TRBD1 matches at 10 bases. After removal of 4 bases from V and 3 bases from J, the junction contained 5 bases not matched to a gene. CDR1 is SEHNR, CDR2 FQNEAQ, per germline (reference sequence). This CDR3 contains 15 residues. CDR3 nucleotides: TGTGCCAGCAGCTCCGACAGGGGGCCATACTATGGCTACACCTTC. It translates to CASSSDRGPYYGYTF.

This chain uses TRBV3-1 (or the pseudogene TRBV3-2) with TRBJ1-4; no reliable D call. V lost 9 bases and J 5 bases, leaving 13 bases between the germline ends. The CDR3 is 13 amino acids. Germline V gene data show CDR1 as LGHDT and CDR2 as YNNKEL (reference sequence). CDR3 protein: CASGLLANEKLFF. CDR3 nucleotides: TGTGCCAGTGGACTCCTAGCGAATGAAAAACTGTTTTTT.

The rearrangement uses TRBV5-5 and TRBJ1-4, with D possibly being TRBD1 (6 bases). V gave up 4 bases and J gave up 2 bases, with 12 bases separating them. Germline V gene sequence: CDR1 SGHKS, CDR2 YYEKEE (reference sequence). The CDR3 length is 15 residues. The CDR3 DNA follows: TGTGCCAGCAGCCCCGGGGGGGCTACTAATGAAAAACTGTTTTTT. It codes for CASSPGGATNEKLFF.

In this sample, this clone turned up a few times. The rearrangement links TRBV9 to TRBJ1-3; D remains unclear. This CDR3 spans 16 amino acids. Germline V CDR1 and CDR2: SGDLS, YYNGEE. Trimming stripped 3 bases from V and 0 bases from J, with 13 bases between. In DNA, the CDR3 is TGTGCCAGCAGCGCGACGGTGGGCTACTCTGGAAACACCATATATTTT. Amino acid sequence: CASSATVGYSGNTIYF.

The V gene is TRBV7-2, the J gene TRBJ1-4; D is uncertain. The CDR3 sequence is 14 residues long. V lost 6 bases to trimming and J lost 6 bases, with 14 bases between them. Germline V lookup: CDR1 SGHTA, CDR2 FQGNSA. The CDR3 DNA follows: TGTGCCAGCAGTTTTTACCGGAGATATGAAAAACTGTTTTTT. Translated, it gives CASSFYRRYEKLFF.

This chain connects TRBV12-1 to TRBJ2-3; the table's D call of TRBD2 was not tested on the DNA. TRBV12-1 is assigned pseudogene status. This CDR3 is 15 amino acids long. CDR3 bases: TGTGCCAGCAGCTTCGGAAGGGGGGGAGTAGATACGCAGTATTTT. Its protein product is CASSFGRGGVDTQYF.

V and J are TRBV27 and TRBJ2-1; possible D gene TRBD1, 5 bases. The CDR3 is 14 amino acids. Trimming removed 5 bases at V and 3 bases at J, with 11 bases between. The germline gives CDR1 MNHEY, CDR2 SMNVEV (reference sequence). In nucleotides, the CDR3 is TGTGCCAGCAGTACCCAGACAGTCTACAATGAGCAGTTCTTC. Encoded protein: CASSTQTVYNEQFF.

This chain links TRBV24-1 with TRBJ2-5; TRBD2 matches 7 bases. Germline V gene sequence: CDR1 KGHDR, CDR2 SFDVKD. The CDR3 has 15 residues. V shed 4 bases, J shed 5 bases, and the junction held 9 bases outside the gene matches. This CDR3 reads CATSEGSLAVETQYF. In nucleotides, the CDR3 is TGTGCCACCAGTGAAGGTAGTCTAGCGGTGGAGACCCAGTACTTC.

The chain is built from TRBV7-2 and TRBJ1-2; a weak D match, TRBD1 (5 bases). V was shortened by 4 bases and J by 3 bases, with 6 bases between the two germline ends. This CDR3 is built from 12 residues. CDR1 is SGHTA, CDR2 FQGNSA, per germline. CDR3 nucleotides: TGTGCCAGCAGCTACAGGTACTATGGCTACACCTTC. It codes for CASSYRYYGYTF. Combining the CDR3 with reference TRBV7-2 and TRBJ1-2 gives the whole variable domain GAGVSQSPSNKVTEKGKDVELRCDPISGHTALYWYRQSLGQGLEFLIYFQGNSAPDKSGLPSDRFSAERTGGSVSTLTIQRTQQEDSAVYLCASSYRYYGYTFGSGTRLTVV.

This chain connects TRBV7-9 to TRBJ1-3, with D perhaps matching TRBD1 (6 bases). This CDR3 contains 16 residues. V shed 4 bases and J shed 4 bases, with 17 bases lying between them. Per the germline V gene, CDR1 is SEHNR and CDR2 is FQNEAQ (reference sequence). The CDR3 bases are TGTGCCAGCAGCTCCCAACAGGGCCCCTCGGGAAACACCATATATTTT. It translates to CASSSQQGPSGNTIYF.

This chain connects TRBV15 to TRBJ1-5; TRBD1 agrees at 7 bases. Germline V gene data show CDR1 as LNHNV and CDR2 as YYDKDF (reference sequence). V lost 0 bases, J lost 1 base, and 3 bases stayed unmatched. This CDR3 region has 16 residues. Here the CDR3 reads CATSRDGRGSNQPQHF. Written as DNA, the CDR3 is TGTGCCACCAGCAGAGATGGCAGGGGGAGCAATCAGCCCCAGCATTTT.

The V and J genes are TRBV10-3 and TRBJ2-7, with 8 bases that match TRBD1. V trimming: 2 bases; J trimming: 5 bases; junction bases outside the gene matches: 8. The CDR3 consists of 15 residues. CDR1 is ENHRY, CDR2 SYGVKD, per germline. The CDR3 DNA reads TGTGCCATCAGTGAGCAGAACAGGGGGTTCGACGAGCAGTACTTC. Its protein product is CAISEQNRGFDEQYF.

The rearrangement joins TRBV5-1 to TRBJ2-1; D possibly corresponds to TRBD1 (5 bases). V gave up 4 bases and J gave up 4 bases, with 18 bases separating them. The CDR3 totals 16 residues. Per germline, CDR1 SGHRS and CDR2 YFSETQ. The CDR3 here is CASSPFTRDSYNEQFF. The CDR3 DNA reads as TGCGCCAGCAGCCCGTTTACGAGAGACAGTTACAATGAGCAGTTCTTC. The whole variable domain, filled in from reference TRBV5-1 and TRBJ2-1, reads KAGVTQTPRYLIKTRGQQVTLSCSPISGHRSVSWYQQTPGQGLQFLFEYFSETQRNKGNFPGRFSGRQFSNSRSEMNVSTLELGDSALYLCASSPFTRDSYNEQFFGPGTRLTVL.

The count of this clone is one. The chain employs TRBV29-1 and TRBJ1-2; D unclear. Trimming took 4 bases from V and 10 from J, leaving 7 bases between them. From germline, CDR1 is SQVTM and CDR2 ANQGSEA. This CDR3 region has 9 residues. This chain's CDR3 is CSVGLPYTF. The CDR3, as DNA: TGCAGCGTTGGACTCCCCTACACCTTC.

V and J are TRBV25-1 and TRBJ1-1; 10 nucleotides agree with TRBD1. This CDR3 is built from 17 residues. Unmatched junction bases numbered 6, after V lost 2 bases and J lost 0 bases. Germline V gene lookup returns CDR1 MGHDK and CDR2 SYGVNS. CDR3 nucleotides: TGTGCCAGCAGTGAAAATGGGGACAGGGGAATGAACACTGAAGCTTTCTTT. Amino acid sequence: CASSENGDRGMNTEAFF.

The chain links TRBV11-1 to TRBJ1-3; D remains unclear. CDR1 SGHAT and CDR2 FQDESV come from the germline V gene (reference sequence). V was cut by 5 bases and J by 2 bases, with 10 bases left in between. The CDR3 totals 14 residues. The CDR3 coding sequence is TGTGCCAGCAGCCTGAACCCGGCTGGAAACACCATATATTTT. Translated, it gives CASSLNPAGNTIYF.